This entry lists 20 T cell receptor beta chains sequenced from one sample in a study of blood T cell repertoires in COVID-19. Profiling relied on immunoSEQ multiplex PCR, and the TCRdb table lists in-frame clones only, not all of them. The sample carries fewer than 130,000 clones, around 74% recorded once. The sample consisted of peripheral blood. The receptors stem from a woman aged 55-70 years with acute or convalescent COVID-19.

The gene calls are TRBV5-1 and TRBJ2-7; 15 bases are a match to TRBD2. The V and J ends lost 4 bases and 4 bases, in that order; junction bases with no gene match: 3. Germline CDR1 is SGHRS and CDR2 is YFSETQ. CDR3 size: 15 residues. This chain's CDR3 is CASSRTSGGVYEQYF. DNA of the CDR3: TGCGCCAGCAGCAGGACTAGCGGGGGGGTTTACGAGCAGTACTTC.

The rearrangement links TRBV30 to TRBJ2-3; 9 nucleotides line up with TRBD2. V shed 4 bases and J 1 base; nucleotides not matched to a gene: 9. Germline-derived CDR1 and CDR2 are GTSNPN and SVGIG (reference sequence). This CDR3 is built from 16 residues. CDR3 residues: CAWNSGRGGRTDTQYF. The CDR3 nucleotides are TGTGCCTGGAATTCCGGGCGGGGGGGGCGCACAGATACGCAGTATTTT. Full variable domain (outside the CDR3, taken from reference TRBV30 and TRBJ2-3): SQTIHQWPATLVQPVGSPLSLECTVEGTSNPNLYWYRQAAGRGLQLLFYSVGIGQISSEVPQNLSASRPQDRQFILSSKKLLLSDSGFYLCAWNSGRGGRTDTQYFGPGTRLTVL.

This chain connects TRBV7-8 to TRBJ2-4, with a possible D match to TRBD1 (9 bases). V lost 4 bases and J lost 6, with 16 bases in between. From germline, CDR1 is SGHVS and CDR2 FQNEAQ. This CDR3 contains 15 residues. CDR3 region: CASSSAGGQGNIQYF. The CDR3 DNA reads TGTGCCAGCAGCTCTGCGGGGGGACAGGGAAACATTCAGTACTTC.

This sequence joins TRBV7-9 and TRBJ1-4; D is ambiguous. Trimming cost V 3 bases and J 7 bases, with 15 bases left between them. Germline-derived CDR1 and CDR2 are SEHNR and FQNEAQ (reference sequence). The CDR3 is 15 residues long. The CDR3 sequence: CASSFSQSRSEKLFF. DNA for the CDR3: TGTGCCAGCAGCTTCTCTCAAAGTCGGTCTGAAAAACTGTTTTTT.

CDR3 DNA: TGTGCCAGCATCAAGAACAGGGGGCCCGTCTCCGCTGAAGCTTTCTTT. Its translation is CASIKNRGPVSAEAFF. V gene TRBV28 combines with J gene TRBJ1-1, with 9 positions matching TRBD1. V dropped 7 bases and J dropped 6; count of bases not matched to a gene: 15. The CDR3 sequence is 16 residues long. Germline CDR1 reads MDHEN; CDR2 reads SYDVKM.

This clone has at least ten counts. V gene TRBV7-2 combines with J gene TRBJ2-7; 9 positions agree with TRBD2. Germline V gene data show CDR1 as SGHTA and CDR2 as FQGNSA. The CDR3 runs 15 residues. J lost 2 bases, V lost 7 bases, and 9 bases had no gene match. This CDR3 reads CASTPSGGQTYEQYF. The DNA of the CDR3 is TGTGCCAGCACCCCCAGCGGGGGGCAAACCTACGAGCAGTACTTC.

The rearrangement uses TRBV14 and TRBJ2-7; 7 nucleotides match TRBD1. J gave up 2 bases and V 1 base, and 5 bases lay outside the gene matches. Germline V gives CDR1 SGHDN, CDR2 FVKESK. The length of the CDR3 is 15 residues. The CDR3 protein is CASSQGTGRTYEQYF. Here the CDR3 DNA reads TGTGCCAGCAGCCAAGGGACAGGCCGCACCTACGAGCAGTACTTC.

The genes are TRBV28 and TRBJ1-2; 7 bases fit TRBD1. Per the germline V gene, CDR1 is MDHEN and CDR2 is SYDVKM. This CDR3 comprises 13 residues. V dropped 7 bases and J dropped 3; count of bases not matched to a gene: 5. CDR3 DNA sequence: TGTGCCAGCACCGAGGGGGCGTACTATGGCTACACCTTC. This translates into CASTEGAYYGYTF.

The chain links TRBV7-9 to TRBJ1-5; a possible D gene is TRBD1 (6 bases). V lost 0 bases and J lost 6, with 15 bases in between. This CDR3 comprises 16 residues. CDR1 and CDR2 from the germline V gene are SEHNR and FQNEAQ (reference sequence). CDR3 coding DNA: TGTGCCAGCAGCTTAGCAGGGGGTGTAAGTACTCAGCCCCAGCATTTT. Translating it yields CASSLAGGVSTQPQHF.

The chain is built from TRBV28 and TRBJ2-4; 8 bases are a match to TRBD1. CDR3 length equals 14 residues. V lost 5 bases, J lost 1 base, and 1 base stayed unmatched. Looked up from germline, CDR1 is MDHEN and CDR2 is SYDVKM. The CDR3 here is CASSRQGAKNIQYF. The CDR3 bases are TGTGCCAGCAGTCGACAGGGGGCCAAAAACATTCAGTACTTC.

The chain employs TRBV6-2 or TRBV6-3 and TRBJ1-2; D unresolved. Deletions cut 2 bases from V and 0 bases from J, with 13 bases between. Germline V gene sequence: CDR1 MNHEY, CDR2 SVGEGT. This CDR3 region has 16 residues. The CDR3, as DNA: TGTGCCAGCAGTTACCCTCGGTTGAGTACTAACTATGGCTACACCTTC. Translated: CASSYPRLSTNYGYTF.

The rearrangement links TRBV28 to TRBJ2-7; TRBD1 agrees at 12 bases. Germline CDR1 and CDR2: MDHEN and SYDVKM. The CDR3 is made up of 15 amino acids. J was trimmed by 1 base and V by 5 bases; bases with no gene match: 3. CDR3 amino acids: CASSGDRGRSYEQYF. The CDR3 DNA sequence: TGTGCCAGCAGTGGGGACAGGGGGCGTTCCTACGAGCAGTACTTC.

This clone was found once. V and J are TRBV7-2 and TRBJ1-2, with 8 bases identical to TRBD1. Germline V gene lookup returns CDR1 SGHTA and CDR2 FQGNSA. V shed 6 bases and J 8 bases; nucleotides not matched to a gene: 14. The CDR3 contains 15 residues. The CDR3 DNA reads TGTGCCAGCAGGTTGAGGGGGTCGGACAGGGAGGGCTACACCTTC. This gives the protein CASRLRGSDREGYTF.

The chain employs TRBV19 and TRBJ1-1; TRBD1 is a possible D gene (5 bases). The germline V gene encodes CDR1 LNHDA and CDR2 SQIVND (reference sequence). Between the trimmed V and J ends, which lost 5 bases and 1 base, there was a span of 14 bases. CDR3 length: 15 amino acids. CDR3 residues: CASSPTSTGNTEAFF. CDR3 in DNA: TGTGCCAGTAGTCCTACCAGCACAGGGAACACTGAAGCTTTCTTT. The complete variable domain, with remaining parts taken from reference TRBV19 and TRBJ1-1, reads DGGITQSPKYLFRKEGQNVTLSCEQNLNHDAMYWYRQDPGQGLRLIYYSQIVNDFQKGDIAEGYSVSREKKESFPLTVTSAQKNPTAFYLCASSPTSTGNTEAFFGQGTRLTVV.

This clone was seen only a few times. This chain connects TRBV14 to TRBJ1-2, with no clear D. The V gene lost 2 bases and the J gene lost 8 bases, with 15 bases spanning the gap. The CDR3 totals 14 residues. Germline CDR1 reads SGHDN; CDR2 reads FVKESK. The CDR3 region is CASSQFAHLGGYTF. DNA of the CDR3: TGTGCCAGCAGCCAATTTGCCCACCTAGGCGGCTACACCTTC.

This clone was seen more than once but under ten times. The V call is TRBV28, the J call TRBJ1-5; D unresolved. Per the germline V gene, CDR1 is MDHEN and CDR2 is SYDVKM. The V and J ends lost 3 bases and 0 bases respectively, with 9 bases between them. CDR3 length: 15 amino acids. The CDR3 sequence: CASSLKSYSNQPQHF. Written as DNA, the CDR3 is TGTGCCAGCAGTTTGAAGAGTTATAGCAATCAGCCCCAGCATTTT.

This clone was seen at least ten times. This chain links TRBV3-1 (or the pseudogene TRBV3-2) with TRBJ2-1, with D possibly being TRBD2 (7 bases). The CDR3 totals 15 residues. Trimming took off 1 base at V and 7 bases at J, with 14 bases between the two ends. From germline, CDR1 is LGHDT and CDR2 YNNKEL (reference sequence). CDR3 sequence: CASSQVGGAVNEQFF. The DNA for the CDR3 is TGTGCCAGCAGCCAAGTTGGGGGGGCGGTAAATGAGCAGTTCTTC.

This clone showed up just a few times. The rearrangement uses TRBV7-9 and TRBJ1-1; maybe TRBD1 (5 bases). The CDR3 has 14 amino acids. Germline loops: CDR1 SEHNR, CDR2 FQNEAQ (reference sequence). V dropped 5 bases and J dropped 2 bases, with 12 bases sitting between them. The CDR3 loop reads CASSAGTVNTEAFF. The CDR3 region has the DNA TGTGCCAGCAGCGCGGGGACGGTCAACACTGAAGCTTTCTTT.

As DNA, the CDR3 is TGTGCCATCAGCCAAGCGGGGGGTCGTCAGTTCTTC. Amino acid sequence: CAISQAGGRQFF. V gene TRBV10-3 combines with J gene TRBJ2-1; 9 nucleotides agree with TRBD2. There are 12 residues in the CDR3. The trim removed 6 bases at V and 13 bases at J, leaving 7 bases unmatched. CDR1 and CDR2 (germline): ENHRY, SYGVKD.

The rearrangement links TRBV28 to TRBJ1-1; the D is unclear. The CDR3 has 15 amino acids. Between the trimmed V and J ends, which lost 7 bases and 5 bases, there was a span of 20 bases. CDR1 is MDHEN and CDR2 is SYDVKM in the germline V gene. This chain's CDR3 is CASTGAGGSRTEAFF. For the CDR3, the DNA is TGTGCCAGCACGGGTGCGGGAGGCTCGAGGACTGAAGCTTTCTTT.